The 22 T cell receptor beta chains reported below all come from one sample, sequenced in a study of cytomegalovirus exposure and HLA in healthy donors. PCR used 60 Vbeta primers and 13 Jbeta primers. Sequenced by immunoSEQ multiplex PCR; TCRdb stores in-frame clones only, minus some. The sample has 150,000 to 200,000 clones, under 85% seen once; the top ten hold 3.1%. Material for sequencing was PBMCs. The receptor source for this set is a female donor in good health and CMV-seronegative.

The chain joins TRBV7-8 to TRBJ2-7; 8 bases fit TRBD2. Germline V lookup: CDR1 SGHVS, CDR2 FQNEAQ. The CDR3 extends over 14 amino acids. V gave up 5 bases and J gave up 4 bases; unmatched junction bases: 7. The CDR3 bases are TGTGCCAGCAGCGTTACCGGGACTAGGTACGAGCAGTACTTC. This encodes CASSVTGTRYEQYF.

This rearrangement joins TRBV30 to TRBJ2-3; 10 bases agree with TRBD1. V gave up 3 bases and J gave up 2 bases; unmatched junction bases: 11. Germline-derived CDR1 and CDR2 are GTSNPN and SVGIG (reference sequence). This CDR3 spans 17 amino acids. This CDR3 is CAWSDPGTGENTDTQYF. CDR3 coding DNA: TGTGCCTGGAGCGACCCCGGGACAGGGGAAAACACAGATACGCAGTATTTT.

The CDR3 spells CASSRTRWGEQYF. The CDR3 coding sequence is TGTGCCAGCAGCCGGACTAGGTGGGGGGAGCAGTACTTC. This chain connects TRBV11-3 to TRBJ2-7; 7 nucleotides align to TRBD2. V dropped 5 bases and J dropped 7; count of bases not matched to a gene: 8. The CDR3 runs to 13 residues. Germline CDR1 reads SGHNT; CDR2 reads YENEEA.

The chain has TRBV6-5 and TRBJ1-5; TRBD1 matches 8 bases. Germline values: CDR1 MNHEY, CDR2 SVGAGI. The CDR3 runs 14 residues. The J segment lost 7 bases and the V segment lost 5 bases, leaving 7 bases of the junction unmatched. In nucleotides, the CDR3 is TGTGCCAGCAGTACCCAGGGGGCAAGGCAGCCCCAGCATTTT. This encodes CASSTQGARQPQHF.

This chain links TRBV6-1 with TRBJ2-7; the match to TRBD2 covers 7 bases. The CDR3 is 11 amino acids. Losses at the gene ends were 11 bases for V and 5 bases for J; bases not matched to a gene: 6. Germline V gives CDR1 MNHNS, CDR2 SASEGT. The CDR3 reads CAGGLSHEQYF. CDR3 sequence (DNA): TGTGCCGGGGGACTATCCCACGAGCAGTACTTC.

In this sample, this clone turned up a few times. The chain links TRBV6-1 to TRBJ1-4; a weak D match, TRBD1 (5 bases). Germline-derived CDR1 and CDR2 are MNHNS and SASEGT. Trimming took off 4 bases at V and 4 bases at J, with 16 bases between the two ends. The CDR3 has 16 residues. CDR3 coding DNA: TGTGCCAGCAGTGGAACGGGGGGGAGAGGTAATGAAAAACTGTTTTTT. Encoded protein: CASSGTGGRGNEKLFF.

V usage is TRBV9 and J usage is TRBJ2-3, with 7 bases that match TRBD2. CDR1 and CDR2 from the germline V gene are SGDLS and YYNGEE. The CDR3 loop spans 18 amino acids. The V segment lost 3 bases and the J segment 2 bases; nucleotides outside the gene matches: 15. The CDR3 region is CASSDLLASSGYTDTQYF. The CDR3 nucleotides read TGTGCCAGCAGCGACCTCTTGGCCTCTAGCGGCTACACAGATACGCAGTATTTT.

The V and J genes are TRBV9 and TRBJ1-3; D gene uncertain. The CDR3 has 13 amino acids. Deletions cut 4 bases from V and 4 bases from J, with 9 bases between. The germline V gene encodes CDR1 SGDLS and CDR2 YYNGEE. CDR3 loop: CASSTLTGNTIYF. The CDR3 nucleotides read TGTGCCAGCAGCACTTTAACCGGAAACACCATATATTTT.

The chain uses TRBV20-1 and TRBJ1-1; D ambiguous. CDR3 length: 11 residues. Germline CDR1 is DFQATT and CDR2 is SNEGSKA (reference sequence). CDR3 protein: CRGLVGLLGFF. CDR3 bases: TGCAGGGGTCTGGTCGGACTTTTGGGTTTCTTT.

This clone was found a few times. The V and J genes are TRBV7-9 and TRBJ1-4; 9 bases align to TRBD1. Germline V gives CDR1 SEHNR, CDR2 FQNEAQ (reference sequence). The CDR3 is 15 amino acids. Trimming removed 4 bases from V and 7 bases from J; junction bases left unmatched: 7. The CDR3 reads CASSSGGTGFEKLFF. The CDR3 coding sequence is TGTGCCAGCAGCTCTGGCGGGACAGGGTTTGAAAAACTGTTTTTT.

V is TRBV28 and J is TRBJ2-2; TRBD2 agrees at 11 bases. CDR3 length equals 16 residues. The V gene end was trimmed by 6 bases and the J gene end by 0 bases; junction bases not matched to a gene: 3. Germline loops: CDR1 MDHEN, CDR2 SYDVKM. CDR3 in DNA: TGTGCCAGCAGCTGGGGACTAGCGGCGAACACCGGGGAGCTGTTTTTT. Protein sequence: CASSWGLAANTGELFF.

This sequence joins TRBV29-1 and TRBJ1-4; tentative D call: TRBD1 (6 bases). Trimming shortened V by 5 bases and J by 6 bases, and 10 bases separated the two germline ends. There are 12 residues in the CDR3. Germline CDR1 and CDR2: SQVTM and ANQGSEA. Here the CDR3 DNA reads TGCAGCGTTTACAGGGCTGATGAAAAACTGTTTTTT. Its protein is CSVYRADEKLFF.

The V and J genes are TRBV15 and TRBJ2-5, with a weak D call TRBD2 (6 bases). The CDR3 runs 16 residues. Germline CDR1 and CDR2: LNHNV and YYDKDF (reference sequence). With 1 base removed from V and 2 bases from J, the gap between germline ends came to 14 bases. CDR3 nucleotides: TGTGCCACCAGCAGAGTACCGCGGGGCGGGCAAGAGACCCAGTACTTC. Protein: CATSRVPRGGQETQYF.

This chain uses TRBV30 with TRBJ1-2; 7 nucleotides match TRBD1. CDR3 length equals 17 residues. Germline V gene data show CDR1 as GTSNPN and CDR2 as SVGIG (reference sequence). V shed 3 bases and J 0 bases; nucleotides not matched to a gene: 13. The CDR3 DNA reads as TGTGCCTGGAGGTCAGTAGGGGGACAGTCCGCTAACTATGGCTACACCTTC. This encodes CAWRSVGGQSANYGYTF.

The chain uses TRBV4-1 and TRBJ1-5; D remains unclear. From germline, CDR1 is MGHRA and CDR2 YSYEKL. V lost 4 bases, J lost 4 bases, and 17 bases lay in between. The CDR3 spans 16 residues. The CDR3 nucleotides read TGCGCCAGCAGCCCCCTCGCCCAAATGAGGAATCAGCCCCAGCATTTT. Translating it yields CASSPLAQMRNQPQHF.

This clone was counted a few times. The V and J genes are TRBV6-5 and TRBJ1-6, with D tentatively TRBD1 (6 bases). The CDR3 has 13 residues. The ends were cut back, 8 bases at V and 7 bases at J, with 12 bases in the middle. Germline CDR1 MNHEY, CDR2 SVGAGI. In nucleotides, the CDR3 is TGTGCCAGCGGAGGACAGCCAAATTCACCCCTCCACTTT. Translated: CASGGQPNSPLHF.

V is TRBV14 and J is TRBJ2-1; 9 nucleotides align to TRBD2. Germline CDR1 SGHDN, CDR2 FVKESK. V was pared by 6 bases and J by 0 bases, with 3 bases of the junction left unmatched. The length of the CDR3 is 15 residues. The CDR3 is CASRLSGSSYNEQFF. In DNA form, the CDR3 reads TGTGCCAGCAGACTTAGCGGGAGCTCCTACAATGAGCAGTTCTTC.

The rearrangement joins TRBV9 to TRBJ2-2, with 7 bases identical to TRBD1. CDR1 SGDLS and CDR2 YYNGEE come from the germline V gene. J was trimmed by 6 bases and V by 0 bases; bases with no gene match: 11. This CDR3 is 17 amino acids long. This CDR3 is CASSVEPTPGQAGELFF. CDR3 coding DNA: TGTGCCAGCAGCGTAGAACCTACACCAGGACAGGCCGGGGAGCTGTTTTTT.

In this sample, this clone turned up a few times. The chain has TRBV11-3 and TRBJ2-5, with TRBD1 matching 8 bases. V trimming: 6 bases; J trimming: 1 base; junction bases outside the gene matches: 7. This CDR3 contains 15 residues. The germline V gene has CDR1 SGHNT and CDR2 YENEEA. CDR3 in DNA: TGTGCCAGCAGTCAAGCCGGGACAGGCCAAGAGACCCAGTACTTC. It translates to CASSQAGTGQETQYF.

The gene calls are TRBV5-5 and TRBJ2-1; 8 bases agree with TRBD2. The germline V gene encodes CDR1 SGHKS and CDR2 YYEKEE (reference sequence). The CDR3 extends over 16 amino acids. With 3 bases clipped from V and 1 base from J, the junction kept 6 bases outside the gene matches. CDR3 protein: CASSWGASGSYNEQFF. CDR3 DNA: TGTGCCAGCAGCTGGGGGGCTAGCGGGTCCTACAATGAGCAGTTCTTC. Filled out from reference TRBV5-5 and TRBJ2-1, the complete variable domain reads DAGVTQSPTHLIKTRGQQVTLRCSPISGHKSVSWYQQVLGQGPQFIFQYYEKEERGRGNFPDRFSARQFPNYSSELNVNALLLGDSALYLCASSWGASGSYNEQFFGPGTRLTVL.

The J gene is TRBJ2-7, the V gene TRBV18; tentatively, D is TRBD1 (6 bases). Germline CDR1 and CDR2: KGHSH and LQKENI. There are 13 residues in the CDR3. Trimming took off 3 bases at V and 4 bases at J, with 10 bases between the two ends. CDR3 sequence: CASSPSGEYEQYF. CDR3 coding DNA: TGTGCCAGCTCACCCTCAGGGGAATACGAGCAGTACTTC.

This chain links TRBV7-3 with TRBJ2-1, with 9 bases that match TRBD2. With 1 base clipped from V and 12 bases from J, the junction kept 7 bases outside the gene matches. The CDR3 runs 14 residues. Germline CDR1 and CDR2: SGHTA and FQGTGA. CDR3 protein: CASSLRARREGQFF. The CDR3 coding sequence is TGTGCCAGCAGCTTAAGGGCCCGGCGGGAGGGGCAGTTCTTC.